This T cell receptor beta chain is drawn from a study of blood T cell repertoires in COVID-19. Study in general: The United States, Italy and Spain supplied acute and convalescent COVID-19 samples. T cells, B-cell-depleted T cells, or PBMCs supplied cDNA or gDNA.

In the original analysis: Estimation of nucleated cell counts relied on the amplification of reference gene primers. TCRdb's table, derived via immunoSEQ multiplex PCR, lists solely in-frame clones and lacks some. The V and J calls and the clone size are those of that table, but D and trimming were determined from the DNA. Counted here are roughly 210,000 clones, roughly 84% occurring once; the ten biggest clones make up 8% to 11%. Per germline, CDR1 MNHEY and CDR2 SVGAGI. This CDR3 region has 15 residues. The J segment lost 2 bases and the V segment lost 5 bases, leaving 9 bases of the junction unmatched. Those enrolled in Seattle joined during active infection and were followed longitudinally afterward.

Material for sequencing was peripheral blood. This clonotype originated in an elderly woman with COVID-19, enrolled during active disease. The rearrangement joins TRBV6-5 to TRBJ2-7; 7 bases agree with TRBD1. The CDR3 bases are TGTGCCAGCAGTACCAACAGGGGAAGTCCCTACGAGCAGTACTTC. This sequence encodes CASSTNRGSPYEQYF.